One and the same sample provided the 22 T cell receptor beta chains below, sequenced in a study of regulatory T cells in long-lasting Graves disease. TCR beta libraries were built with iRepertoire HTBI primers and Arm-PCR of CDR3 regions. MiXCR, run by TCRdb on the multiplex PCR reads, gives a single entry per CDR3 protein. The sample has hundreds of thousands of distinct CDR3 sequences, 15% to 17% seen once. Time point noted: newly diagnosed GD, antithyroid drugs for less than 3 months. PBMC RNA served as the TCR library source. The sequences come from peripheral blood mononuclear cells (PBMCs), collected at new diagnosis, from a patient treated with antithyroid drugs. The source is a female donor with Graves disease.

This clonotype was observed a handful of times. The V gene is TRBV6-2 or TRBV6-3, the J gene TRBJ2-1; 12 bases are shared with TRBD2. This CDR3 is built from 15 residues. The germline CDR1 and CDR2 sequences are MNHEY and SVGEGT. V lost 1 base to trimming and J lost 12 bases; unmatched junction nucleotides: 7. CDR3 sequence: CASSYWLAGGYGQFF. The CDR3 nucleotides read TGTGCCAGCAGTTACTGGCTAGCGGGGGGGTATGGGCAGTTCTTC.

This clonotype was seen repeatedly, ten times or more. This chain uses TRBV12-3 or TRBV12-4 with TRBJ2-2, with D unclear. V was clipped by 8 bases and J by 3 bases, with 19 bases between them. This CDR3 comprises 16 residues. The CDR3 protein is CASLLYGRAYTGELFF. The CDR3 nucleotides are TGTGCCAGCTTACTCTACGGCCGCGCCTACACCGGGGAGCTGTTTTTT.

This clonotype has a count of ten or more. This chain links TRBV28 with TRBJ1-5, with D perhaps matching TRBD1 (5 bases). V was shortened by 3 bases and J by 4 bases, with 16 bases between the two germline ends. Germline CDR1 and CDR2: MDHEN and SYDVKM. The CDR3 runs to 16 residues. In DNA form, the CDR3 reads TGTGCCAGCAGTTTGGGCGTGGGGCCGGAGAATCAGCCCCAGCATTTT. Translation: CASSLGVGPENQPQHF. Supplemented by reference TRBV28 and TRBJ1-5, the full variable domain reads DVKVTQSSRYLVKRTGEKVFLECVQDMDHENMFWYRQDPGLGLRLIYFSYDVKMKEKGDIPEGYSVSREKKERFSLILESASTNQTSMYLCASSLGVGPENQPQHFGDGTRLSIL.

This clonotype has a count of ten or more. This chain's CDR3 is CASSPFLGQPQHF. CDR3 bases: TGTGCCAGCAGCCCGTTCCTGGGGCAGCCCCAGCATTTT. The chain employs TRBV3-1 and TRBJ1-5; D is ambiguous. The CDR3 runs to 13 residues. V shed 4 bases and J shed 7 bases, with 11 bases lying between them. Germline CDR1 is LGHDT and CDR2 is YNNKEL (reference sequence). The full variable domain, rest sourced from reference TRBV3-1 and TRBJ1-5, is DTAVSQTPKYLVTQMGNDKSIKCEQNLGHDTMYWYKQDSKKFLKIMFSYNNKELIINETVPNRFSPKSPDKAHLNLHINSLELGDSAVYFCASSPFLGQPQHFGDGTRLSIL.

Ten or more counts support this clonotype. CDR3 DNA sequence: TGTGCCAGCATAACCGGGACTAGGAACACCGGGGAGCTGTTTTTT. This gives the protein CASITGTRNTGELFF. This rearrangement joins TRBV6-2 or TRBV6-3 to TRBJ2-2, with 8 bases identical to TRBD2. The CDR3 is 15 amino acids. Germline trimming cut 7 bases from V and 1 base from J; bases unmatched to any gene: 5. Germline assignment: CDR1 MNHEY and CDR2 SVGEGT.

This rearrangement joins TRBV7-2 to TRBJ1-1, with TRBD1 identical over 10 bases. V lost 6 bases and J lost 4; bases outside the gene matches: 2. Germline-derived CDR1 and CDR2 are SGHTA and FQGNSA. CDR3 length equals 13 residues. CDR3 bases: TGTGCCAGCAGGACAGGGGGCGGCACTGAAGCTTTCTTT. The encoded protein is CASRTGGGTEAFF.

This clonotype was counted ten times or more. The rearrangement joins TRBV27 to TRBJ1-5; no clear D gene. Germline V gives CDR1 MNHEY, CDR2 SMNVEV (reference sequence). The V and J ends lost 4 bases and 3 bases respectively, with 7 bases between them. The CDR3 sequence is 13 residues long. The CDR3 coding sequence is TGTGCCAGCAGTTGGCAGGACAATCAGCCCCAGCATTTT. Translating gives CASSWQDNQPQHF.

This clonotype came up many times. The gene calls are TRBV30 and TRBJ2-5; D remains ambiguous. The germline V gene encodes CDR1 GTSNPN and CDR2 SVGIG (reference sequence). V was clipped by 4 bases and J by 5 bases, with 17 bases between them. This CDR3 has 14 amino acids. The DNA of the CDR3 is TGTGCCTGGACTCCGGCTGGCCTGGGGGAGACCCAGTACTTC. Translated: CAWTPAGLGETQYF. Full variable domain (rest looked up from reference TRBV30 and TRBJ2-5): SQTIHQWPATLVQPVGSPLSLECTVEGTSNPNLYWYRQAAGRGLQLLFYSVGIGQISSEVPQNLSASRPQDRQFILSSKKLLLSDSGFYLCAWTPAGLGETQYFGPGTRLLVL.

This clonotype has only a few counts. The rearrangement uses TRBV18 and TRBJ2-3; 8 nucleotides agree with TRBD2. Trimming cost V 5 bases and J 1 base; bases outside gene matches: 5. In germline, CDR1 is KGHSH, CDR2 LQKENI. This CDR3 is built from 15 residues. As DNA, the CDR3 is TGTGCCAGCTCAGAACTAGCGGAGGGCACAGATACGCAGTATTTT. Translation: CASSELAEGTDTQYF.

In its sample, this clonotype was seen many times. The CDR3 sequence is CASSLAGRGGDGYTF. The CDR3 bases are TGTGCCAGCAGCTTAGCTGGCAGGGGAGGGGATGGCTACACCTTC. V is TRBV11-2 and J is TRBJ1-2; TRBD1 is a possible D gene (6 bases). CDR1 and CDR2 (germline): SGHAT, FQNNGV. The CDR3 contains 15 residues. V was trimmed by 1 base and J by 6 bases, leaving 15 bases between them.

This clonotype was seen at least ten times. The rearrangement links TRBV6-1 to TRBJ2-3, with TRBD1 matching 7 bases. CDR3 size: 17 residues. With V trimmed by 6 bases and J by 3 bases, 15 bases remained unmatched. Germline CDR1 is MNHNS and CDR2 is SASEGT. The CDR3 loop is CASRPLTGVMLTDTQYF. The CDR3, as DNA: TGTGCCAGCAGGCCCCTAACAGGGGTGATGTTGACAGATACGCAGTATTTT.

This clonotype was detected many times. This rearrangement joins TRBV5-1 to TRBJ2-7; D is perhaps TRBD1 (5 bases). V was clipped by 0 bases and J by 4 bases, with 8 bases between them. The CDR3 is made up of 13 amino acids. From germline, CDR1 is SGHRS and CDR2 YFSETQ. The CDR3 is CASSLVQGYEQYF. The CDR3 DNA is TGCGCCAGCAGCTTGGTCCAGGGTTACGAGCAGTACTTC.

This clonotype was found many times. The chain is built from TRBV20-1 and TRBJ2-7; TRBD2 matches at 9 bases. This CDR3 has 16 residues. CDR1 DFQATT and CDR2 SNEGSKA come from the germline V gene (reference sequence). The J segment lost 3 bases and the V segment lost 0 bases, leaving 9 bases of the junction unmatched. The CDR3 is CSARDRREGFSYEQYF. The CDR3 nucleotides read TGCAGTGCTAGAGATCGGCGGGAGGGTTTCAGCTACGAGCAGTACTTC.

The sample holds many counts of this clonotype. The J gene is TRBJ1-2, the V gene TRBV20-1; D gene ambiguous. CDR1 is DFQATT, CDR2 SNEGSKA, per germline (reference sequence). This CDR3 region has 15 residues. Trimming cost V 4 bases and J 0 bases, with 15 bases left between them. Here the CDR3 reads CSAIEKATTNYGYTF. The CDR3 nucleotides read TGCAGTGCTATAGAGAAGGCAACTACTAACTATGGCTACACCTTC.

This clonotype was observed at least ten times. The chain employs TRBV29-1 and TRBJ2-5; tentatively, D is TRBD1 (5 bases). This CDR3 comprises 16 residues. V lost 3 bases and J 0 bases, leaving 17 bases between the germline ends. From germline, CDR1 is SQVTM and CDR2 ANQGSEA. CDR3 nucleotides: TGCAGCGTTGAGAGGCGTGGCAGGGTCTACCAAGAGACCCAGTACTTC. It translates to CSVERRGRVYQETQYF.

The rearrangement links TRBV29-1 to TRBJ1-1; D uncertain. Germline V CDR1 and CDR2: SQVTM, ANQGSEA. The V gene lost 3 bases and the J gene lost 8 bases, with 7 bases spanning the gap. This CDR3 comprises 10 residues. CDR3 nucleotides: TGCAGCGTTGACGGCCCAGAAGCTTTCTTT. Translation: CSVDGPEAFF. Based on the CDR3 plus reference TRBV29-1 and TRBJ1-1, the full variable domain is SAVISQKPSRDICQRGTSLTIQCQVDSQVTMMFWYRQQPGQSLTLIATANQGSEATYESGFVIDKFPISRPNLTFSTLTVSNMSPEDSSIYLCSVDGPEAFFGQGTRLTVV.

This clonotype came up many times. In nucleotides, the CDR3 is TGCAGTGCTAGAGATATCAGGGGGGAAGGGTCACCCCTCCACTTT. It codes for CSARDIRGEGSPLHF. This sequence joins TRBV20-1 and TRBJ1-6; the match to TRBD1 covers 7 bases. Trimming removed 0 bases from V and 10 bases from J; junction bases left unmatched: 9. CDR3 length equals 15 residues. CDR1 DFQATT and CDR2 SNEGSKA come from the germline V gene (reference sequence).

The chain has TRBV18 and TRBJ2-3; D remains unclear. Germline loops: CDR1 KGHSH, CDR2 LQKENI. The CDR3 length is 13 residues. V was cut by 3 bases and J by 5 bases, with 9 bases left in between. CDR3 sequence reads: CASSPNTGDTQYF. As DNA, the CDR3 is TGTGCCAGCTCACCGAATACTGGAGATACGCAGTATTTT.

Ten or more counts support this clonotype. The chain uses TRBV12-3 or TRBV12-4 and TRBJ2-2; TRBD2 matches at 9 bases. J lost 4 bases, V lost 4 bases, and 10 bases had no gene match. This CDR3 has 17 amino acids. The CDR3 nucleotides are TGTGCCAGCAGTTCTAGTCCCAGCGGGGGGATCACCGGGGAGCTGTTTTTT. Its protein is CASSSSPSGGITGELFF.

This chain joins TRBV20-1 and TRBJ2-7; TRBD2 might be the D (5 bases). The CDR3 runs to 12 residues. V gave up 5 bases and J gave up 3 bases, with 11 bases separating them. The germline gives CDR1 DFQATT, CDR2 SNEGSKA (reference sequence). The CDR3 coding sequence is TGCAGTGCTTCAGACGGACTCTACGAGCAGTACTTC. Amino acid sequence: CSASDGLYEQYF.

This clonotype was seen repeatedly, ten times or more. The chain recombines TRBV20-1 with TRBJ1-2, with D possibly TRBD1 on 5 matching bases. The V end lost 5 bases, the J end lost 3 bases, and 7 bases lay between the germline ends. Per the germline V gene, CDR1 is DFQATT and CDR2 is SNEGSKA (reference sequence). This CDR3 is 11 amino acids long. The CDR3 DNA sequence: TGCAGTGCTGGGACGGACTATGGCTACACCTTC. It codes for CSAGTDYGYTF.

The chain joins TRBV18 to TRBJ1-2; possible D gene TRBD1, 6 bases. Germline V gene sequence: CDR1 KGHSH, CDR2 LQKENI. The V end lost 3 bases, the J end lost 8 bases, and 10 bases lay between the germline ends. The CDR3 consists of 12 residues. CDR3 sequence reads: CASSPGQEGYTF. In DNA form, the CDR3 reads TGTGCCAGCTCACCGGGACAAGAAGGCTACACCTTC. Looking up the rest from reference TRBV18 and TRBJ1-2 gives the full variable domain: NAGVMQNPRHLVRRRGQEARLRCSPMKGHSHVYWYRQLPEEGLKFMVYLQKENIIDESGMPKERFSAEFPKEGPSILRIQQVVRGDSAAYFCASSPGQEGYTFGSGTRLTVV.